This TCR beta chain is drawn from a study of TIL therapy for anti-PD-1-resistant metastatic lung cancer. Study in general: Patients had a median age of about 55 years (range about 35-85).

Looked up from germline, CDR1 is LGHNA and CDR2 is YNFKEQ. Trimming cost V 3 bases and J 6 bases; bases outside gene matches: 5. The CDR3 length is 14 residues. Sequencing used immunoSEQ v3. Libraries were sequenced to roughly 2 million read pairs (survey) or 5-6 million (deep). Sequenced by immunoSEQ multiplex PCR; TCRdb stores in-frame clones only, minus some. This sample has some 43,000 clones; 70% to 80% occur once, and the top ten carry more than 13%. This sample's time point: pre-treatment sample, taken before nivolumab and TIL therapy. Adults with stage 4 NSCLC were enrolled in a phase I trial. Sequenced here: blood, sampled at baseline. The chain joins TRBV4-2 to TRBJ2-7; 10 nucleotides agree with TRBD1. This clonotype was obtained from a man aged 70-80 years with non-small cell lung cancer. CDR3: CASSQPGQGPEQYF. CDR3 nucleotide sequence: TGTGCCAGCAGCCAGCCGGGACAGGGGCCCGAGCAGTACTTC.